The clone carrying this T cell receptor (beta chain) has just a few counts. No antigen is known for it. TCRdb ran MiXCR on the reads and lists one entry per CDR3 protein. The sample has about 770,000 distinct CDR3 sequences; about 27% are singletons. The CDR3 covers 17 residues. J was trimmed by 1 base and V by 0 bases; bases with no gene match: 4. Germline CDR1 is SEHNR and CDR2 is FQNEAQ (reference sequence). This sample was taken from a study of T cell repertoires in cytomegalovirus infection. Whole-study context: In public TCR beta signatures, there were indications of both CMV infection and matching HLA type. Study conclusions and caveats: CMV-specific TCR beta clonotypes restricted by HLA-C were the ones dominating the ex vivo response.

This clonotype originated in a human donor in good health (CMV status not recorded). Some clones in this sample may be carry-over from other donors' samples. This specimen consisted of cultured CD8+ T cells from PBMCs, obtained from culture after CMV antigen stimulation. The J gene is TRBJ2-3, the V gene TRBV7-9; TRBD2 matches 10 bases. CDR3 loop: CASSLALGLAGTDTQYF. The DNA of the CDR3 is TGTGCCAGCAGCTTAGCTCTCGGACTAGCGGGCACAGATACGCAGTATTTT.